The 23 T cell receptor beta chains in this list originate from one sample, sequenced in a study of blood T cell repertoires in COVID-19. Sequencing was performed with immunoSEQ multiplex PCR; in TCRdb, only in-frame clones are kept and a portion is missing. The repertoire includes around 260,000 clones, 84% of them detected once, and approximately 4% sits in the top ten. The sequenced material came from peripheral blood. The receptors were gathered from a man aged 55 to 69 with acute or convalescent COVID-19.

This clone was observed a single time. The genes are TRBV15 and TRBJ2-2; weak D call: TRBD2 (5 bases). CDR3 length: 16 amino acids. The V end lost 4 bases, the J end lost 0 bases, and 12 bases lay between the germline ends. Germline V gives CDR1 LNHNV, CDR2 YYDKDF (reference sequence). CDR3 sequence (DNA): TGTGCCACCAGCAAAAGACCGGGGTCGAACACCGGGGAGCTGTTTTTT. It specifies CATSKRPGSNTGELFF.

This clone was picked up a small number of times. This rearrangement joins TRBV5-1 to TRBJ1-1, with D perhaps matching TRBD1 (5 bases). Trimming shortened V by 0 bases and J by 0 bases, and 9 bases separated the two germline ends. Germline CDR1 reads SGHRS; CDR2 reads YFSETQ. CDR3 length equals 15 residues. The CDR3 DNA reads as TGCGCCAGCAGCTTGGTGTCAGGGCTGAACACTGAAGCTTTCTTT. Its protein product is CASSLVSGLNTEAFF. Full variable domain (missing parts from reference TRBV5-1 and TRBJ1-1): KAGVTQTPRYLIKTRGQQVTLSCSPISGHRSVSWYQQTPGQGLQFLFEYFSETQRNKGNFPGRFSGRQFSNSRSEMNVSTLELGDSALYLCASSLVSGLNTEAFFGQGTRLTVV.

V and J are TRBV6-5 and TRBJ1-4; TRBD1 aligns across 10 bases. CDR1 is MNHEY, CDR2 SVGAGI, per germline. The CDR3 totals 13 residues. Germline trimming cut 8 bases from V and 7 bases from J; bases unmatched to any gene: 4. CDR3 DNA: TGTGCCAGCTCGGGACAGGGGACTGAAAAACTGTTTTTT. Protein: CASSGQGTEKLFF.

The gene calls are TRBV3-1 (or the pseudogene TRBV3-2) and TRBJ2-5, with TRBD2 as a possible D gene (5 bases). Germline CDR1 is LGHDT and CDR2 is YNNKEL (reference sequence). The CDR3 runs 17 residues. The germline V and J ends were trimmed by 2 bases and 4 bases, with 20 bases remaining between them. The CDR3 DNA reads as TGTGCCAGCAGCCAAACGGGATACTCCGAGGAGGTAGAGACCCAGTACTTC. Protein product: CASSQTGYSEEVETQYF.

The rearrangement links TRBV27 to TRBJ2-3; weak D call: TRBD1 (6 bases). CDR3 length: 14 amino acids. The V gene's germline CDR1 is MNHEY and CDR2 SMNVEV (reference sequence). V shed 1 base and J shed 2 bases, with 7 bases lying between them. CDR3 region: CASSLWTDTDTQYF. CDR3 nucleotides: TGTGCCAGCAGTTTATGGACAGACACAGATACGCAGTATTTT.

This chain uses TRBV28 with TRBJ1-2; D is unclear. V lost 2 bases to trimming and J lost 3 bases, with 4 bases between them. Germline CDR1 reads MDHEN; CDR2 reads SYDVKM. The CDR3 consists of 12 residues. This CDR3 is CASSLQDYGYTF. CDR3 coding DNA: TGTGCCAGCAGTTTACAGGACTATGGCTACACCTTC.

The gene calls are TRBV11-2 and TRBJ2-3; D is perhaps TRBD2 (5 bases). CDR1 SGHAT and CDR2 FQNNGV come from the germline V gene. V gave up 8 bases and J gave up 1 base, with 10 bases separating them. The CDR3 spans 13 residues. Here the CDR3 reads CASSSGRTDTQYF. As DNA, the CDR3 is TGTGCCAGCTCGAGCGGACGCACAGATACGCAGTATTTT.

In its sample, this clone was seen a few times. This chain links TRBV29-1 with TRBJ2-7, with D possibly TRBD1 on 5 matching bases. V shed 4 bases and J shed 0 bases, with 7 bases lying between them. Germline assignment: CDR1 SQVTM and CDR2 ANQGSEA. This CDR3 region has 12 residues. Here the CDR3 DNA reads TGCAGCGTTGGCAGGGACTCCTACGAGCAGTACTTC. It translates to CSVGRDSYEQYF.

The V call is TRBV4-1, the J call TRBJ1-4, with 10 bases lining up with TRBD1. After removal of 1 base from V and 11 bases from J, the junction contained 10 bases not matched to a gene. In germline, CDR1 is MGHRA, CDR2 YSYEKL. This CDR3 contains 16 residues. CDR3 protein: CASSQGGQGTGLKLFF. Here the CDR3 DNA reads TGCGCCAGCAGCCAAGGGGGACAGGGGACGGGATTGAAACTGTTTTTT.

This clone was seen a handful of times. CDR3 loop: CASSLTSGGSGELFF. For the CDR3, the DNA is TGTGCCAGCAGCCTTACTAGCGGGGGGTCCGGGGAGCTGTTTTTT. V is TRBV11-2 and J is TRBJ2-2, with 12 bases aligning to TRBD2. Germline assignment: CDR1 SGHAT and CDR2 FQNNGV. V gave up 5 bases and J gave up 6 bases; unmatched junction bases: 4. The CDR3 loop spans 15 amino acids.

The CDR3: CASTISPLNEQFF. As DNA, the CDR3 is TGTGCCAGCACTATTAGCCCGCTCAATGAGCAGTTCTTC. This chain connects TRBV12-3 or TRBV12-4 to TRBJ2-1, with D hard to call. The CDR3 sequence is 13 residues long. V was clipped by 7 bases and J by 6 bases, with 13 bases between them.

The chain couples TRBV7-8 to TRBJ1-2; TRBD1 might be the D (6 bases). The CDR3 covers 14 residues. Germline V CDR1 and CDR2: SGHVS, FQNEAQ. V was shortened by 5 bases and J by 6 bases, with 16 bases between the two germline ends. The DNA for the CDR3 is TGTGCCAGCAGCAAACGAACAGGGATCCATGGCTACACCTTC. Residues: CASSKRTGIHGYTF.

The chain is built from TRBV25-1 and TRBJ2-1, with 7 positions matching TRBD2. Germline CDR1 MGHDK, CDR2 SYGVNS. The CDR3 totals 14 residues. Losses at the gene ends were 4 bases for V and 1 base for J; bases not matched to a gene: 1. CDR3 coding DNA: TGTGCCAGCAGTGCGGGGGGTTCCTACAATGAGCAGTTCTTC. Encoded protein: CASSAGGSYNEQFF.

The chain carries TRBV28 and TRBJ1-2, with D tentatively TRBD1 (5 bases). V was shortened by 6 bases and J by 2 bases, with 13 bases between the two germline ends. Germline values: CDR1 MDHEN, CDR2 SYDVKM. The CDR3 runs to 14 residues. The CDR3 sequence: CASRGGVPNYGYTF. The CDR3 region has the DNA TGTGCCAGCAGAGGAGGGGTACCGAACTATGGCTACACCTTC.

The chain combines TRBV6-5 with TRBJ1-2, with D unclear. Trimming removed 6 bases at V and 3 bases at J, with 5 bases between. The CDR3 has 11 residues. The V gene's germline CDR1 is MNHEY and CDR2 SVGAGI. The CDR3 sequence: CASSGDYGYTF. CDR3 coding DNA: TGTGCCAGCAGCGGAGACTATGGCTACACCTTC.

The chain recombines TRBV28 with TRBJ2-7; weak D call: TRBD1 (5 bases). In germline, CDR1 is MDHEN, CDR2 SYDVKM. V dropped 0 bases and J dropped 5 bases, with 11 bases sitting between them. The CDR3 is 14 amino acids. CDR3 sequence (DNA): TGTGCCAGCAGTTTATGGAGACAGTCCCACGAGCAGTACTTC. As protein: CASSLWRQSHEQYF.

The V call is TRBV7-9, the J call TRBJ2-3; TRBD2 matches 9 bases. Germline CDR1 SEHNR, CDR2 FQNEAQ (reference sequence). V dropped 2 bases and J dropped 4; count of bases not matched to a gene: 10. The CDR3 has 17 residues. CDR3 loop: CASSLFFGSGSPDTQYF. The CDR3 DNA follows: TGTGCCAGCAGCTTATTTTTCGGTAGCGGGAGCCCAGATACGCAGTATTTT.

CDR3 region: CASSLTGTLVTQYF. CDR3 sequence (DNA): TGTGCCAGCAGCTTAACAGGGACCTTAGTGACCCAGTACTTC. The chain uses TRBV5-4 and TRBJ2-5, with D tentatively TRBD1 (6 bases). Germline values: CDR1 SGHNT, CDR2 YYREEE (reference sequence). Trimming shortened V by 2 bases and J by 7 bases, and 15 bases separated the two germline ends. The CDR3 runs to 14 residues.

The gene calls are TRBV4-2 and TRBJ2-1; 10 bases map to TRBD2. The CDR3 is made up of 19 amino acids. The J segment lost 0 bases and the V segment lost 5 bases, leaving 13 bases of the junction unmatched. Germline-derived CDR1 and CDR2 are LGHNA and YNFKEQ. In nucleotides, the CDR3 is TGTGCCAGCAGCGCGATAGCGGGAGGTCGACTGAGCTCCTACAATGAGCAGTTCTTC. Its protein is CASSAIAGGRLSSYNEQFF.

V usage is TRBV6-6 and J usage is TRBJ1-6, with D tentatively TRBD1 (5 bases). The CDR3 runs 14 residues. Deletions cut 7 bases from V and 1 base from J, with 8 bases between. CDR1 is MNHNY, CDR2 SVGAGI, per germline (reference sequence). CDR3: CASTQGSYNSPLHF. The CDR3 nucleotides are TGTGCCAGCACCCAGGGATCCTATAATTCACCCCTCCACTTT.

About this clone: A read error may be the cause here, since a much bigger clone is one base away. This rearrangement joins TRBV11-2 to TRBJ2-7, with 8 positions matching TRBD1. Germline V gene lookup returns CDR1 SGHAT and CDR2 FQNNGV. This CDR3 has 13 residues. V gave up 4 bases and J gave up 3 bases; unmatched junction bases: 2. CDR3 loop: CASSSGQGYEQYF. CDR3 bases: TGTGCCAGCAGCTCCGGACAGGGCTACGAGCAGTACTTC.

The chain is built from TRBV7-9 and TRBJ2-2; 9 positions match TRBD1. CDR1 and CDR2 from the germline V gene are SEHNR and FQNEAQ (reference sequence). CDR3 size: 15 residues. Trimming took 4 bases from V and 6 from J; bases not matched to a gene: 6. The CDR3 spells CASSSGQGWAGELFF. CDR3 DNA: TGTGCCAGCAGCTCGGGACAGGGATGGGCCGGGGAGCTGTTTTTT.

CDR3 in amino acids: CSVGRGEDQPQHF. The CDR3 coding sequence is TGCAGCGTTGGAAGGGGTGAAGATCAGCCCCAGCATTTT. The V call is TRBV29-1, the J call TRBJ1-5; a possible D gene is TRBD1 (5 bases). The V gene's germline CDR1 is SQVTM and CDR2 ANQGSEA. CDR3 length: 13 residues. V gave up 4 bases and J gave up 5 bases, with 12 bases separating them.